This T cell receptor (beta chain) was identified in a study of cytomegalovirus exposure and HLA in healthy donors. Overall study findings and caveats: Based on reports, TCR beta sequences accurately predicted HLA-A and HLA-B alleles for most subjects.

The CDR3 is 14 residues long. From germline, CDR1 is SGHNT and CDR2 YYREEE (reference sequence). With V trimmed by 4 bases and J by 1 base, 4 bases remained unmatched. Details on this clone: Antigen: not known.

Donors were ostensibly healthy at sampling, although undocumented immune exposures were probable. 60 Vbeta and 13 Jbeta primers were used in PCR. Profiling relied on immunoSEQ multiplex PCR, and the TCRdb table lists in-frame clones only, not all of them. This repertoire shows 180,000 or so clones, roughly four fifths found once; its top ten account for 2% to 2.5%. The sequence derives from a woman in her 30s in good health and CMV-seropositive. The sample taken for sequencing was PBMCs. J is TRBJ1-2 and V is TRBV5-4; TRBD1 aligns across 7 bases. The CDR3: CASSRGQINYGYTF. CDR3 bases: TGTGCCAGCAGCAGGGGACAGATTAACTATGGCTACACCTTC.